Sequencing of this TCR beta chain was carried out in a study of cytomegalovirus exposure and HLA in healthy donors (dated by TCRdb to about 2017). Concerning the study at large: According to a later analysis, the 100 to 150 validation repertoires were produced on the same platform as the approximately 620 repertoires of the first cohort. The study was designed to test whether signatures of past pathogen exposure could be identified by cataloging public T cell receptors. A separate validation cohort of 100 to 150 different subjects was used in addition to the 666-subject first cohort. The study combined high-throughput TCR immunosequencing, statistical association of individual TCRs with disease status, and machine learning to predict cytomegalovirus infection status. Overall study results and their limits: A few of the identified cytomegalovirus-associated TCR beta chains were confirmed in vitro to be specific for cytomegalovirus antigens. The study listed 150 to 200 TCR beta chains as associated with cytomegalovirus. A later analysis had no HLA typing for the validation cohort, so co-occurrence there was scored across all 120 repertoires. It was suggested by the authors that the approach could potentially be generalized to other disease states and immunological phenotypes. Across donors, most TCR sequences were observed very rarely, whereas some public TCRs were present in many individuals. In a later analysis, TCRs clustered in the first cohort were found to also tend to co-occur in the 120 validation repertoires, with 90% to 95% of cluster scores above 0. The classifier was reported to diagnose cytomegalovirus status with high specificity and sensitivity in both the original and validation cohorts.

Including cysteine and phenylalanine, the CDR3 has 12 amino acids. The kept DNA is CDR3 alone, 36 bases in frame from the first base. Looking up the germline V gene yields CDR1 SQVTM and CDR2 ANQGSEA. V is cut back by 6 bases and J by 5 bases, with 4 bases in the junction unmatched. The donors were included in the validation cohort of 130 or so subjects, a group kept apart from the approximately 650-subject first cohort. A word on this clone: It lacks a known antigen. Base qualities are not at hand, and no much larger clone is one base apart.

The library was generated by the immunoSEQ multiplex PCR assay. The paper's data handling went like this. To diagnose cytomegalovirus status from the catalog of TCR beta chain sequences, a statistical classification framework was built. Sourced from immuneACCESS, this table was stored by TCRdb with only in-frame sequences that have V and J called. A share of the clones is absent; for the studies checked, an unresolved V gene accounts for under half, and the remainder has no known explanation. V, J and clone size reflect that table, while D and trimming were determined from the DNA. The sample table contains about 140,000 clones; only one count was recorded for about 87% of them. The ten largest clones represent approximately 8.7% of the sample.

In this chain, TRBV29-1 is recombined with TRBJ1-5; the central 7 bases match TRBD1. The source material was PBMCs. This clonotype was obtained from a man aged 18 to 35 in good health and CMV-seropositive. The CDR3 is CSVRDRDQPQHF. The DNA reads TGCAGCGTCCGGGACAGAGATCAGCCCCAGCATTTT. Reference TRBV29-1 and TRBJ1-5 genes cover what lies past the CDR3, so the full variable domain is SAVISQKPSRDICQRGTSLTIQCQVDSQVTMMFWYRQQPGQSLTLIATANQGSEATYESGFVIDKFPISRPNLTFSTLTVSNMSPEDSSIYLCSVRDRDQPQHFGDGTRLSIL.